The 20 T cell receptor beta chains listed next were all sequenced from one sample in a study of T-cell reconstitution after alpha-beta-depleted transplantation in children. A TCRbeta library incorporating unique molecular identifiers was prepared. TCRdb reprocessed the PCR reads with MiXCR, giving one entry per CDR3 protein. The table lists about 250,000 distinct CDR3 sequences, around 25% of them singletons. Here the sequenced sample was PBMCs, mostly from graft donor cells, taken 360 days after TCRalphabeta/CD19-depleted stem cell transplant. The receptors come from a female patient aged 2-9 years who had a stem cell transplant for congenital amegakaryocytic thrombocytopenia, so the T cells may come from the graft donor.

The J gene is TRBJ2-2, the V gene TRBV6-2 or TRBV6-3, with 9 bases lining up with TRBD1. Germline V gene data show CDR1 as MNHEY and CDR2 as SVGEGT. J gave up 4 bases and V 5 bases, and 8 bases lay outside the gene matches. The CDR3 extends over 16 amino acids. The CDR3: CASSHNRGRSTGELFF. Written as DNA, the CDR3 is TGTGCCAGCAGTCACAACAGGGGGCGTAGCACCGGGGAGCTGTTTTTT.

This clonotype was seen a few times. DNA for the CDR3: TGCGCCAGCGTGCGGGGCCACCCTATTAACAATGAGCAGTTCTTC. This encodes CASVRGHPINNEQFF. The chain combines TRBV5-1 with TRBJ2-1; possible D gene TRBD2, 6 bases. This CDR3 comprises 15 residues. Germline V lookup: CDR1 SGHRS, CDR2 YFSETQ. The V and J ends lost 7 bases and 5 bases respectively, with 19 bases between them.

Only a few counts were recorded for this clonotype. The rearrangement links TRBV5-1 to TRBJ2-1; 11 bases are shared with TRBD2. Unmatched junction bases numbered 3, after V lost 0 bases and J lost 4 bases. This CDR3 spans 16 amino acids. Germline CDR1 is SGHRS and CDR2 is YFSETQ. CDR3 DNA sequence: TGCGCCAGCAGCTTGGGAGGGACTAGCGGTTACAATGAGCAGTTCTTC. Translation gives CASSLGGTSGYNEQFF. The variable domain in full, completed from reference TRBV5-1 and TRBJ2-1, reads KAGVTQTPRYLIKTRGQQVTLSCSPISGHRSVSWYQQTPGQGLQFLFEYFSETQRNKGNFPGRFSGRQFSNSRSEMNVSTLELGDSALYLCASSLGGTSGYNEQFFGPGTRLTVL.

The J gene is TRBJ2-1, the V gene TRBV4-1; D unclear. The CDR3 loop spans 14 amino acids. The germline gives CDR1 MGHRA, CDR2 YSYEKL. Trimming removed 1 base from V and 6 bases from J, with 10 bases in between. CDR3 sequence (DNA): TGCGCCAGCAGCCAAGTTGGGTCAGGCAATGAGCAGTTCTTC. Encoded protein: CASSQVGSGNEQFF.

The chain employs TRBV28 and TRBJ2-2; 7 bases match TRBD1. Germline assignment: CDR1 MDHEN and CDR2 SYDVKM. The junction had 5 bases not matched to a gene; V was cut back by 8 bases and J by 2 bases. This CDR3 is 14 amino acids long. The DNA for the CDR3 is TGTGCCAGCGAAGGGGGCATCAACACCGGGGAGCTGTTTTTT. This sequence encodes CASEGGINTGELFF.

V usage is TRBV4-3 and J usage is TRBJ2-2; D call uncertain. This CDR3 spans 17 amino acids. CDR1 is LGHNA and CDR2 is YSLEER in the germline V gene. The V end was cut by 0 bases, the J end by 2 bases, with 13 bases between. In DNA form, the CDR3 reads TGCGCCAGCAGCCAAGATTTTCCAAGGATTAACACCGGGGAGCTGTTTTTT. Its protein product is CASSQDFPRINTGELFF.

This clonotype was detected only a few times. The rearrangement joins TRBV28 to TRBJ2-2, with 10 bases identical to TRBD2. The CDR3 has 17 amino acids. J lost 5 bases, V lost 7 bases, and 13 bases had no gene match. Germline CDR1 reads MDHEN; CDR2 reads SYDVKM. CDR3 bases: TGTGCCAGCACAGAGAGACTAGCGGGTTTAAATACCGGGGAGCTGTTTTTT. Translated: CASTERLAGLNTGELFF.

This sequence joins TRBV3-1 and TRBJ2-3; D gene ambiguous. CDR3 length: 15 residues. In germline, CDR1 is LGHDT, CDR2 YNNKEL (reference sequence). V was trimmed by 1 base and J by 2 bases, leaving 10 bases between them. CDR3 protein: CASSQGVLFTDTQYF. The CDR3 DNA reads TGTGCCAGCAGCCAAGGGGTGCTGTTCACAGATACGCAGTATTTT.

This clonotype turned up a few times. This sequence joins TRBV5-1 and TRBJ1-4; D gene unclear. In germline, CDR1 is SGHRS, CDR2 YFSETQ. The CDR3 runs to 14 residues. Between the trimmed V and J ends, which lost 0 bases and 7 bases, there was a span of 10 bases. CDR3 in DNA: TGCGCCAGCAGCTTGGTAGGCTACGGTGAAAAACTGTTTTTT. This sequence encodes CASSLVGYGEKLFF.

The chain recombines TRBV9 with TRBJ2-7, with 10 bases aligning to TRBD2. The CDR3 is 14 residues long. CDR1 is SGDLS, CDR2 YYNGEE, per germline. V gave up 4 bases and J gave up 7 bases; unmatched junction bases: 8. The CDR3 bases are TGTGCCAGCAGCATCCAGGGACTAGCGTCTGAGCAGTACTTC. Protein product: CASSIQGLASEQYF.

Only a few counts were recorded for this clonotype. The rearrangement uses TRBV4-1 and TRBJ1-4, with D possibly being TRBD1 (5 bases). V lost 3 bases and J lost 6, with 14 bases in between. The CDR3 contains 15 residues. The germline V gene encodes CDR1 MGHRA and CDR2 YSYEKL. The CDR3 reads CASSHLLGRDEKLFF. The CDR3 DNA reads TGCGCCAGCAGCCATCTTTTGGGGCGCGATGAAAAACTGTTTTTT.

The chain employs TRBV5-1 and TRBJ1-1, with D possibly TRBD1 on 6 matching bases. V gave up 1 base and J gave up 1 base, with 11 bases separating them. There are 15 residues in the CDR3. Germline V gene data show CDR1 as SGHRS and CDR2 as YFSETQ. Here the CDR3 reads CASSLFGQSNTEAFF. The CDR3 region has the DNA TGCGCCAGCAGCTTGTTCGGACAGTCGAACACTGAAGCTTTCTTT. Together with reference TRBV5-1 and TRBJ1-1, the CDR3 gives the full variable domain: KAGVTQTPRYLIKTRGQQVTLSCSPISGHRSVSWYQQTPGQGLQFLFEYFSETQRNKGNFPGRFSGRQFSNSRSEMNVSTLELGDSALYLCASSLFGQSNTEAFFGQGTRLTVV.

This rearrangement joins TRBV12-3 or TRBV12-4 to TRBJ2-1; D gene unclear. The CDR3 covers 12 residues. Trimming stripped 6 bases from V and 4 bases from J, with 7 bases between. The CDR3 DNA sequence: TGTGCCAGCAGCTCTGTATACAATGAGCAGTTCTTC. Its translation: CASSSVYNEQFF.

The gene calls are TRBV6-5 and TRBJ2-7, with D hard to call. The CDR3 sequence is 14 residues long. V gave up 0 bases and J gave up 4 bases, with 10 bases separating them. Germline loops: CDR1 MNHEY, CDR2 SVGAGI. This CDR3 reads CASSYSLEAYEQYF. The DNA for the CDR3 is TGTGCCAGCAGTTACTCCCTAGAAGCATACGAGCAGTACTTC.

The CDR3 sequence: CASSPTGTEQFF. CDR3 nucleotides: TGTGCCAGCAGCCCGACTGGTACTGAGCAGTTCTTC. The chain recombines TRBV12-3 or TRBV12-4 with TRBJ2-1; D not certain. V was cut by 6 bases and J by 9 bases, with 12 bases left in between. This CDR3 is built from 12 residues.

V gene TRBV29-1 combines with J gene TRBJ2-5; 10 bases line up with TRBD2. The trim removed 4 bases at V and 2 bases at J, leaving 10 bases unmatched. This CDR3 spans 16 amino acids. Germline V gene data show CDR1 as SQVTM and CDR2 as ANQGSEA. The CDR3 spells CSVGGFSGGFQETQYF. The CDR3 coding sequence is TGCAGCGTTGGCGGGTTTAGCGGGGGGTTTCAAGAGACCCAGTACTTC.

In this sample, this clonotype turned up a few times. The chain carries TRBV4-3 and TRBJ2-7, with D maybe TRBD1 (5 bases). Trimming shortened V by 1 base and J by 1 base, and 17 bases separated the two germline ends. The CDR3 length is 17 residues. The V gene's germline CDR1 is LGHNA and CDR2 YSLEER. CDR3: CASSQARGSGPSYEQYF. The CDR3 DNA sequence: TGCGCCAGCAGCCAAGCTCGCGGTTCAGGGCCGTCCTACGAGCAGTACTTC.

This clonotype has only a few counts. J is TRBJ1-5 and V is TRBV11-2; D unresolved. Germline V gene data show CDR1 as SGHAT and CDR2 as FQNNGV. V was clipped by 4 bases and J by 6 bases, with 16 bases between them. This CDR3 comprises 15 residues. CDR3 protein: CASSSTREVGQPQHF. CDR3 bases: TGTGCCAGCAGCTCGACCCGGGAGGTGGGTCAGCCCCAGCATTTT.

A few counts support this clonotype. CDR3 coding DNA: TGCAGCGTCCGGGGCAGCGCCGAGCAGTACTTC. Translation: CSVRGSAEQYF. The chain is built from TRBV29-1 and TRBJ2-7; D tentatively reads TRBD1 or TRBD2 (5 bases each). Deletions cut 6 bases from V and 6 bases from J, with 12 bases between. CDR1 SQVTM and CDR2 ANQGSEA come from the germline V gene. This CDR3 spans 11 amino acids.

This clonotype occurred many times. This chain joins TRBV3-1 and TRBJ1-3, with 11 bases fitting TRBD1. Looked up from germline, CDR1 is LGHDT and CDR2 is YNNKEL (reference sequence). Unmatched junction bases numbered 12, after V lost 4 bases and J lost 7 bases. CDR3 size: 17 residues. Here the CDR3 DNA reads TGTGCCAGCAGCCGTCGAACCCGGACAGGGGGCCCGAACACCATATATTTT. Its translation: CASSRRTRTGGPNTIYF.